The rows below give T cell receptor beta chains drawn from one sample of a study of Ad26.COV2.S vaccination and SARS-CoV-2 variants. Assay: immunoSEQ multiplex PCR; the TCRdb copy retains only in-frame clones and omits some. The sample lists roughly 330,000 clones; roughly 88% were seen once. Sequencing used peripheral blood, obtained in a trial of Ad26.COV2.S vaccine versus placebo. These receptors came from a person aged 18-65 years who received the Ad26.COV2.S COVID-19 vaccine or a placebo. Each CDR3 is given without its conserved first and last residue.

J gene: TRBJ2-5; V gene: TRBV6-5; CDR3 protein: ASSYSQGETQY
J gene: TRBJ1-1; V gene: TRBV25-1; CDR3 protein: ASSGGGISEAF
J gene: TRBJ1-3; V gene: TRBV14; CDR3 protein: ASSQRGGVADTIY
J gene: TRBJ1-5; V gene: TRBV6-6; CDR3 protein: ASSYPAGQSNQPQH
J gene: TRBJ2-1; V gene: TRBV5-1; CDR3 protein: ASSQGTGAYNEQF
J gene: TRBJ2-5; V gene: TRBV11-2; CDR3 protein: ASSLEGGGETQY
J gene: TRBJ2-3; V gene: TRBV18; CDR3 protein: ASSPGQTEDTQY
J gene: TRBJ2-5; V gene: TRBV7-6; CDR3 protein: ASSLKSRALETQY
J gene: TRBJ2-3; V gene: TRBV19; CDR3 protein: ASTDRGAPQPQY
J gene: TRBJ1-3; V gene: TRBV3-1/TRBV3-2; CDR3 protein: ASSQDGTVGNTIY
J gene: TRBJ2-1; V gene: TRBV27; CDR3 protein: ASNTRTSGGAHEQF
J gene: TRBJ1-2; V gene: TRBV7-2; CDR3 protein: ASSLVRTGDGYT
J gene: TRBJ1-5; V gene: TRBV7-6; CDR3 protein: ASSLTGGNQPQH
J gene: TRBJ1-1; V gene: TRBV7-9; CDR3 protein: ASSLAPGGNTEAF
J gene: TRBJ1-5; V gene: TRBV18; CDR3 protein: ASAQVNGPQH
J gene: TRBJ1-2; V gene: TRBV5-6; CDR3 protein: ASSLATGGYT
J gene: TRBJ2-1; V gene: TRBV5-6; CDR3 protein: ASSLNNEQF